This T cell receptor beta chain was sequenced during a study of blood T cell repertoires in COVID-19. The overall study: The analysed material was cDNA or gDNA that came from T cells, B-cell-depleted T cells, or PBMCs.

TCRdb keeps only in-frame clones here, not all; method: immunoSEQ multiplex PCR. Altogether some 290,000 clones are present, 90% to 95% being singletons, with the ten largest covering 3.9%. The CDR3 has 15 residues. From germline, CDR1 is SNHLY and CDR2 FYNNEI. V lost 6 bases to trimming and J lost 4 bases; unmatched junction nucleotides: 9. Participants were aged about 18 to 90 years, lived in 20 to 25 US areas, and enrolled virtually. A PCR-confirmed or clinician-diagnosed COVID-19 case had contacted exposed participants within 2 weeks of entry. The V call is TRBV2, the J call TRBJ1-2, with 9 positions matching TRBD1. The receptor comes from a woman younger than 45 who had been exposed to COVID-19. The sequenced material came from PBMCs or T cells enriched from blood (not recorded which). The CDR3 DNA is TGTGCCAGCAGCGTACCACAGGGGGCACGCTATGGCTACACCTTC. Amino acid sequence: CASSVPQGARYGYTF.